This TCR beta chain came from a study of post-analysis software for immune sequencing data. General study findings and limits: Compared with controls, patients had more of about 5 TRBV segments, including TRBV5-6, TRBV5-1 and TRBV20-1. F measure clustering grouped samples strongly by preparation batch. Controls' normalized Chao1 diversity significantly exceeded that of multiple sclerosis patients.

Prepared TCR beta cDNA libraries contained unique molecular identifiers. Once about 0.85 to 10 million T cells were used, hundreds of thousands of cDNA molecules resulted. TCRdb re-called the PCR reads with MiXCR, one entry per CDR3 protein. The sample has fewer than 600,000 distinct CDR3 sequences, roughly 45% seen once. About this clonotype: Its cognate antigen is unknown.

Germline values: CDR1 MNHNY, CDR2 SVGAGI (reference sequence). Trimming removed 0 bases from V and 7 bases from J, with 12 bases in between. This CDR3 is 14 amino acids long. This rearrangement joins TRBV6-6 to TRBJ1-2; D is possibly TRBD1 (6 bases). The sample comprised blood. This receptor was identified in a girl aged 5 to 17 with multiple sclerosis. The CDR3 DNA follows: TGTGCCAGCAGTTACTCCCCGACAGGAGGTGGCTACACCTTC. Translated, it gives CASSYSPTGGGYTF.